The next 28 T cell receptor beta chains were all read from a single sample in a study of blood T cell repertoires in COVID-19. Sequenced by immunoSEQ multiplex PCR; TCRdb stores in-frame clones only, minus some. This sample has roughly 250,000 clones, with 65% to 85% found just once. The sequenced sample consisted of peripheral blood. The source is a woman in her 40s with active or convalescent COVID-19.

V is TRBV5-4 and J is TRBJ1-5; D is unresolved. The CDR3 length is 15 residues. CDR1 is SGHNT, CDR2 YYREEE, per germline (reference sequence). V was pared by 0 bases and J by 5 bases, with 12 bases between. The CDR3 bases are TGTGCCAGCAGCTTGGTCAGCAAGCGACATCAGCCCCAGCATTTT. It translates to CASSLVSKRHQPQHF.

This chain uses TRBV7-2 with TRBJ2-2; the match to TRBD2 covers 11 bases. Germline CDR1 SGHTA, CDR2 FQGNSA. The CDR3 loop spans 14 amino acids. The V and J ends lost 3 bases and 6 bases, in that order; junction bases with no gene match: 0. The CDR3 spells CASSLTSGAGELFF. The CDR3 DNA is TGTGCCAGCAGCTTGACTAGCGGGGCCGGGGAGCTGTTTTTT.

This clone was recorded a few times. V and J are TRBV19 and TRBJ1-2; 7 bases are a match to TRBD1. The CDR3 is 12 residues long. Losses at the gene ends were 10 bases for V and 5 bases for J; bases not matched to a gene: 7. CDR1 and CDR2 from the germline V gene are LNHDA and SQIVND (reference sequence). The CDR3 DNA reads as TGTGCCACCCGGGACAGAGGATATGGCTACACCTTC. It codes for CATRDRGYGYTF.

The rearrangement uses TRBV5-1 and TRBJ1-2; TRBD1 agrees at 11 bases. V lost 3 bases to trimming and J lost 6 bases; unmatched junction nucleotides: 7. CDR3 size: 15 residues. Germline values: CDR1 SGHRS, CDR2 YFSETQ. The CDR3: CASSSPGQGVDGYTF. The CDR3 bases are TGCGCCAGCAGCTCGCCGGGACAGGGGGTCGATGGCTACACCTTC. The variable domain in full, with the rest retrieved from reference TRBV5-1 and TRBJ1-2, is KAGVTQTPRYLIKTRGQQVTLSCSPISGHRSVSWYQQTPGQGLQFLFEYFSETQRNKGNFPGRFSGRQFSNSRSEMNVSTLELGDSALYLCASSSPGQGVDGYTFGSGTRLTVV.

The chain carries TRBV11-2 and TRBJ1-6; D is unclear. The CDR3 has 16 residues. Trimming took off 4 bases at V and 5 bases at J, with 15 bases between the two ends. Germline V lookup: CDR1 SGHAT, CDR2 FQNNGV. DNA for the CDR3: TGTGCCAGCAGCTCCGGGAGGCTCGGGGATAATTCACCCCTCCACTTT. Amino acid sequence: CASSSGRLGDNSPLHF.

The rearrangement uses TRBV28 and TRBJ1-2; D possibly corresponds to TRBD1 (6 bases). The V end was cut by 2 bases, the J end by 10 bases, with 14 bases between. The CDR3 totals 13 residues. Per germline, CDR1 MDHEN and CDR2 SYDVKM. The CDR3 loop reads CASSLGGAFAYTF. DNA of the CDR3: TGTGCCAGCAGTTTAGGGGGGGCGTTTGCCTACACCTTC.

This sequence joins TRBV5-5 and TRBJ1-2; 11 positions match TRBD1. V was pared by 2 bases and J by 6 bases, with 6 bases of the junction left unmatched. From germline, CDR1 is SGHKS and CDR2 YYEKEE (reference sequence). This CDR3 contains 15 residues. The CDR3 nucleotides are TGTGCCAGCAGCTTAAACCGGGACAGGGGGAATGGCTACACCTTC. It yields the protein CASSLNRDRGNGYTF.

The chain carries TRBV7-3 and TRBJ2-7; a weak D match, TRBD2 (6 bases). This CDR3 region has 15 residues. V gave up 0 bases and J gave up 2 bases, with 11 bases separating them. From germline, CDR1 is SGHTA and CDR2 FQGTGA. CDR3 sequence: CASSLTSGGAYEQYF. CDR3 coding DNA: TGTGCCAGCAGCTTAACGTCTGGAGGGGCCTACGAGCAGTACTTC.

V and J are TRBV5-1 and TRBJ2-7; tentative D call: TRBD1 (6 bases). This CDR3 has 15 amino acids. Trimming removed 0 bases at V and 5 bases at J, with 15 bases between. Germline assignment: CDR1 SGHRS and CDR2 YFSETQ. CDR3 in amino acids: CASSLVGTLPDEQYF. The DNA of the CDR3 is TGCGCCAGCAGCTTGGTCGGGACACTCCCCGACGAGCAGTACTTC.

V gene TRBV7-3 combines with J gene TRBJ2-6, with D hard to call. Trimming shortened V by 2 bases and J by 2 bases, and 7 bases separated the two germline ends. Germline V lookup: CDR1 SGHTA, CDR2 FQGTGA. CDR3 length equals 15 residues. The CDR3 region is CASSLVPAGANVLTF. The CDR3 region has the DNA TGTGCCAGCAGCTTAGTCCCTGCTGGGGCCAACGTCCTGACTTTC.

This chain joins TRBV2 and TRBJ2-1; no reliable D call. Germline CDR1 SNHLY, CDR2 FYNNEI. This CDR3 is built from 14 residues. Trimming shortened V by 4 bases and J by 0 bases, and 7 bases separated the two germline ends. The CDR3 here is CASSAMSSYNEQFF. CDR3 sequence (DNA): TGTGCCAGCAGTGCCATGAGCTCCTACAATGAGCAGTTCTTC.

This chain connects TRBV11-3 to TRBJ2-1, with TRBD1 matching over 9 bases. V dropped 5 bases and J dropped 7; count of bases not matched to a gene: 9. Looked up from germline, CDR1 is SGHNT and CDR2 is YENEEA. The CDR3 runs 15 residues. The CDR3 here is CASSPRTGEANEQFF. CDR3 nucleotides: TGTGCCAGCAGCCCCCGGACAGGGGAAGCGAATGAGCAGTTCTTC.

CDR3 region: CASSLTSGGETQYF. In nucleotides, the CDR3 is TGTGCCAGCAGCTTGACTAGTGGGGGAGAGACCCAGTACTTC. The chain recombines TRBV7-9 with TRBJ2-5; D may be TRBD2 (6 bases). Germline CDR1 is SEHNR and CDR2 is FQNEAQ (reference sequence). With 3 bases removed from V and 4 bases from J, the gap between germline ends came to 12 bases. The CDR3 covers 14 residues.

This chain uses TRBV19 with TRBJ2-1; 7 bases align to TRBD1. The CDR3 contains 15 residues. Germline V gene data show CDR1 as LNHDA and CDR2 as SQIVND (reference sequence). The V and J ends lost 5 bases and 2 bases, in that order; junction bases with no gene match: 6. CDR3 protein: CASSVPGQTYNEQFF. The CDR3 region has the DNA TGTGCCAGTAGTGTCCCGGGACAGACCTACAATGAGCAGTTCTTC.

The chain combines TRBV30 with TRBJ1-3; 8 nucleotides agree with TRBD1. The germline V gene encodes CDR1 GTSNPN and CDR2 SVGIG (reference sequence). The V segment lost 5 bases and the J segment 0 bases; nucleotides outside the gene matches: 3. The CDR3 loop spans 14 amino acids. Written as DNA, the CDR3 is TGTGCCTGGGGACAGGGAAGCTCTGGAAACACCATATATTTT. Translating it yields CAWGQGSSGNTIYF.

The rearrangement joins TRBV4-2 to TRBJ1-1; D perhaps matches TRBD1 (6 bases). CDR1 and CDR2 (germline): LGHNA, YNFKEQ. The CDR3 length is 14 residues. V was pared by 4 bases and J by 1 base, with 10 bases between. CDR3 loop: CASSRDTKNTEAFF. As DNA, the CDR3 is TGTGCCAGCAGCCGGGACACGAAGAACACTGAAGCTTTCTTT.

The CDR3 is CASSEQGSGLYEQYF. The CDR3 nucleotides are TGCGCCAGCAGCGAACAGGGTTCGGGTCTCTACGAGCAGTACTTC. The chain joins TRBV5-1 to TRBJ2-7, with D possibly matching TRBD1 (6 bases). The V and J ends lost 4 bases and 3 bases respectively, with 17 bases between them. CDR1 is SGHRS and CDR2 is YFSETQ in the germline V gene. This CDR3 region has 15 residues.

This clone has just one count. The CDR3 loop reads CASSSRTGNTEAFF. DNA of the CDR3: TGTGCCAGCAGCTCCCGGACAGGGAACACTGAAGCTTTCTTT. The chain links TRBV9 to TRBJ1-1; 7 nucleotides agree with TRBD1. Germline CDR1 SGDLS, CDR2 YYNGEE. V shed 4 bases and J 1 base; nucleotides not matched to a gene: 4. This CDR3 has 14 residues.

Only one count was recorded for this clone. The chain couples TRBV5-5 to TRBJ2-2, with TRBD1 matching over 9 bases. Germline CDR1 and CDR2: SGHKS and YYEKEE (reference sequence). The CDR3 sequence is 15 residues long. The V and J ends lost 6 bases and 3 bases, in that order; junction bases with no gene match: 6. The DNA for the CDR3 is TGTGCCAGCACCTCCCGGACAGGGGACACCGGGGAGCTGTTTTTT. Its translation is CASTSRTGDTGELFF.

Points on this clone: Other DNA sequences in the same sample also yield this CDR3. The rearrangement joins TRBV5-1 to TRBJ1-5, with D tentatively TRBD1 (5 bases). The CDR3 covers 14 residues. The V end was cut by 0 bases, the J end by 2 bases, with 6 bases between. The germline V gene encodes CDR1 SGHRS and CDR2 YFSETQ. CDR3 protein: CASSLAGGNQPQHF. The CDR3 DNA is TGCGCCAGCAGCTTGGCGGGGGGCAATCAGCCCCAGCATTTT.

The chain joins TRBV7-9 to TRBJ2-3; TRBD2 agrees at 8 bases. This CDR3 contains 14 residues. CDR1 and CDR2 from the germline V gene are SEHNR and FQNEAQ (reference sequence). V was clipped by 5 bases and J by 0 bases; unmatched bases: 1. Here the CDR3 DNA reads TGTGCCAGCAGCGGACTAGCTAGCACAGATACGCAGTATTTT. Translated, it gives CASSGLASTDTQYF.

The chain carries TRBV9 and TRBJ2-4; a weak D match, TRBD2 (7 bases). V was pared by 5 bases and J by 8 bases, with 14 bases between. Germline V CDR1 and CDR2: SGDLS, YYNGEE. The CDR3 is made up of 13 amino acids. The CDR3 reads CASSGGAFDIQYF. The CDR3 bases are TGTGCCAGCAGTGGGGGGGCCTTTGACATTCAGTACTTC.

The rearrangement joins TRBV11-2 to TRBJ2-5; D remains unclear. The CDR3 consists of 12 residues. The germline CDR1 and CDR2 sequences are SGHAT and FQNNGV. Between the trimmed V and J ends, which lost 1 base and 5 bases, there was a span of 5 bases. DNA of the CDR3: TGTGCCAGCAGCTTAGGTCGGGAGACCCAGTACTTC. Translating gives CASSLGRETQYF.

The gene calls are TRBV27 and TRBJ1-5; D possibly corresponds to TRBD1 (5 bases). The CDR3 runs 16 residues. CDR1 is MNHEY, CDR2 SMNVEV, per germline (reference sequence). V was trimmed by 6 bases and J by 4 bases, leaving 19 bases between them. The CDR3 nucleotides read TGTGCCAGCAGCTCCCTCATGGGGCCAGGGAATCAGCCCCAGCATTTT. This translates into CASSSLMGPGNQPQHF.

This clone was seen once. V usage is TRBV10-2 and J usage is TRBJ1-2, with D possibly being TRBD1 (6 bases). V was shortened by 7 bases and J by 4 bases, with 13 bases between the two germline ends. Per the germline V gene, CDR1 is WSHSY and CDR2 is SAAADI. The CDR3 sequence is 13 residues long. This CDR3 is CASMGAWSYGYTF. The CDR3 DNA reads as TGCGCCAGCATGGGGGCTTGGAGCTATGGCTACACCTTC.

This chain links TRBV19 with TRBJ1-6, with unresolved D. Trimming cost V 3 bases and J 10 bases, with 22 bases left between them. The CDR3 spans 17 residues. Germline CDR1 LNHDA, CDR2 SQIVND (reference sequence). The CDR3 nucleotides are TGTGCCAGTAGTATTGAAGGGTTGTTTGGAGGGAGGTCACCCCTCCACTTT. This codes for CASSIEGLFGGRSPLHF.

This chain uses TRBV7-3 with TRBJ2-2; D not certain. Trimming left V 5 bases short and J 5 bases short, with 15 bases between. The V gene's germline CDR1 is SGHTA and CDR2 FQGTGA. CDR3 size: 15 residues. The CDR3, as DNA: TGTGCCAGCAGCGCAGGAAATGCTGGGACCGGGGAGCTGTTTTTT. Translated: CASSAGNAGTGELFF.

The CDR3 protein is CASSLRGADEQFF. CDR3 nucleotides: TGTGCCAGCAGCCTCCGGGGAGCCGATGAGCAGTTCTTC. This chain uses TRBV3-1 (or the pseudogene TRBV3-2) with TRBJ2-1, with D tentatively TRBD2 (5 bases). Germline V gene lookup returns CDR1 LGHDT and CDR2 YNNKEL (reference sequence). The V gene lost 4 bases and the J gene lost 8 bases, with 12 bases spanning the gap. CDR3 length: 13 amino acids.